The rows below give T cell receptor beta chains drawn from one sample of a study of T-cell memory formation after mild COVID-19. TCRdb ran MiXCR on the 5' RACE reads and lists one entry per CDR3 protein. This table holds around 250,000 distinct CDR3 sequences, under 20% found once. Sequencing used PBMCs or a T cell subset sorted from them (not recorded which). The receptor set was obtained from a man aged 18 to 29 who had mild COVID-19 (a few samples of this study predate the infection). Cell type and time point are not known. Both conserved end residues are part of each CDR3. A D gene is named only where the DNA matches it firmly. Size tells how often a clone was seen (once, few, many) or the class of an expanded clone, and some rows leave it out.

d_call j_call v_call cdr3_length clone_size cdr3_nt cdr3_aa
TRBD1 TRBJ1-4 TRBV4-1 16 many TGCGCCAGCAGCCAACGCCGCGGACAGGGTGAAGAAAAACTGTTTTTT CASSQRRGQGEEKLFF
TRBD1 TRBJ1-4 TRBV5-1 16 NA TGCGCCAGCAGCTTAGGCACAGGGGCTTTCGATGAAAAACTGTTTTTT CASSLGTGAFDEKLFF
TRBD2 TRBJ2-3 TRBV11-2 16 NA TGTGCCAGCAGCATACTAGCGGGGGCTGGCACAGATACGCAGTATTTT CASSILAGAGTDTQYF
NA TRBJ1-5 TRBV6-5 14 NA TGTGCCAGCTCTTCGGGGGTCGGCAATCAGCCCCAGCATTTT CASSSGVGNQPQHF
NA TRBJ2-5 TRBV7-9 15 many TGTGCCAGCAGCTTATATGGTCTAGCACAAGAGACCCAGTACTTC CASSLYGLAQETQYF
TRBD1 TRBJ2-5 TRBV5-5 15 few TGTGCCAGCAGCTTGTTTCGACAGGGTGGGGAGACCCAGTACTTC CASSLFRQGGETQYF
TRBD2 TRBJ2-3 TRBV7-2 17 many TGTGCCAGCAGCTTAGTTCTGTCGGGGGGGCCAGGAGATACGCAGTATTTT CASSLVLSGGPGDTQYF
TRBD1 TRBJ2-3 TRBV6-1 13 NA TGTGCCAGCAATGACAGGGCAACAGATACGCAGTATTTT CASNDRATDTQYF
NA TRBJ2-7 TRBV7-9 12 NA TGTGCCAGCAGCACCGCCCCCTACGAGCGGTACTTC CASSTAPYERYF
TRBD1 TRBJ1-1 TRBV5-1 14 few TGCGCCAGCAGCTTGTCAGACAGGGGAACTGAAGCTTTCTTT CASSLSDRGTEAFF
NA TRBJ2-3 TRBV6-5 13 NA TGTGCCAGCAGTCTTAGCAACACAGATACGCAGTATTTT CASSLSNTDTQYF
NA TRBJ1-1 TRBV6-2/TRBV6-3 13 few TGTGCCAGCAGGCGACAGGAGAACACTGAAGCTTTCTTT CASRRQENTEAFF
NA TRBJ2-3 TRBV5-1 15 NA TGCGCCAGCAGCTTGTTAGGGGGAGACGCAGATACGCAGTATTTT CASSLLGGDADTQYF
NA TRBJ2-1 TRBV7-7 16 NA TGTGCTAGCAGCCTATCGGGGTCCGGGGCTCTGAATGAGCAGTTCTTC CASSLSGSGALNEQFF
NA TRBJ2-3 TRBV9 16 NA TGTGCCAGCAGCGTAGGGGCCAGAGGGTGGACAGATACGCAGTATTTT CASSVGARGWTDTQYF
NA TRBJ2-5 TRBV7-7 15 NA TGTGCTAGCAGCTGGGGAAGGGGTGGACAAGAGACCCAGTACTTC CASSWGRGGQETQYF
NA TRBJ1-2 TRBV5-1 16 NA TGCGCCAGCAGCTTGGCCTTACAGGGAGTCGGCAATGGCTACACCTTC CASSLALQGVGNGYTF
NA TRBJ2-7 TRBV12-3/TRBV12-4 13 many TGTGCCAGCAGTTTGGGCCAGTGGTACGAGCAGTACTTC CASSLGQWYEQYF
NA TRBJ1-2 TRBV5-1 16 many TGCGCCAGCAGCCGAGACAGCTCAGCCTCCATCTATGGCTACACCTTC CASSRDSSASIYGYTF
NA TRBJ2-5 TRBV18 14 once TGTGCCAGCTCAGGCACCGGGACCACGGAGACCCAGTACTTC CASSGTGTTETQYF
TRBD1 TRBJ1-4 TRBV5-1 16 many TGCGCCAGCAGCCTACAAGGAACAGGGGGTAATGAAAAACTGTTTTTT CASSLQGTGGNEKLFF
TRBD1 TRBJ1-2 TRBV12-3/TRBV12-4 16 NA TGTGCCAGCAGTCCGATATCAGTACAGGGGGCTTATGGCTACACCTTC CASSPISVQGAYGYTF
TRBD2 TRBJ2-1 TRBV5-1 16 NA TGCGCCAGCAGCTTGCCACGGGGGGGACTTGGGAATGAGCAGTTCTTC CASSLPRGGLGNEQFF
NA TRBJ1-1 TRBV3-1 14 NA TGTGCCAGCAGCCAAGATCGAGGGGGCACTGAAGCTTTCTTT CASSQDRGGTEAFF
TRBD1 TRBJ2-7 TRBV3-1 16 NA TGTGCCAGCAGCCGCACACCGACAGGGGGCTCCTACGAGCAGTACTTC CASSRTPTGGSYEQYF
NA TRBJ2-7 TRBV4-2 17 NA TGTGCCAGCAGCCAAGACTTTTGGCGGACCAAGTCCTACGAGCAGTACTTC CASSQDFWRTKSYEQYF
TRBD1 TRBJ1-2 TRBV7-9 13 NA TGTGCCAGCCTAGGACAGGGGATCGATGGCTACACCTTC CASLGQGIDGYTF
NA TRBJ2-3 TRBV19 16 few TGTGCCAGTAGCCGGGTCGAGAGGGGGAGCACAGATACGCAGTATTTT CASSRVERGSTDTQYF
TRBD1 TRBJ1-1 TRBV20-1 14 few TGCAGTGCTAGAGCGCGGACAGGGGGTCGAGGTGCTTTCTTT CSARARTGGRGAFF